Listed here are 27 T cell receptor beta chains from one sample, sequenced in a study of CD8 T cells in ankylosing spondylitis. Using its own MiXCR run on the 5' RACE reads, TCRdb lists one record per CDR3 protein. The table shows some 130,000 distinct CDR3 sequences, with roughly an eighth occurring only once. The sequenced sample was blood, either unsorted or a sorted T cell fraction (not recorded which). All receptors derive from a female donor with ankylosing spondylitis or in good health (not recorded which).

In regard to this clonotype: This may stem from a read error, because a much larger clone lies one nucleotide away. This chain joins TRBV7-7 and TRBJ2-5, with D perhaps being TRBD1 or TRBD2 (5 bases each). Germline V gene sequence: CDR1 SSHAT, CDR2 FNYEAQ (reference sequence). This CDR3 is 10 amino acids long. The CDR3 DNA reads TGTACTATCGGGGCGGAGACCCAGTACTTC. Residues: CTIGAETQYF.

Regarding this clonotype: A read error is possible here, since a much larger clone lies one base away. V usage is TRBV7-9 and J usage is TRBJ2-1; 7 bases align to TRBD1. The CDR3 length is 15 residues. V lost 5 bases and J lost 6; bases outside the gene matches: 10. The germline V gene has CDR1 SEHNR and CDR2 FQNEAQ (reference sequence). CDR3 in amino acids: CASSTTRGSSNEQFF. The CDR3 DNA is TGTGCCAGCAGCACTACCAGGGGGAGTAGCAATGAGCAGTTCTTC.

This clonotype was detected ten times or more. V and J are TRBV28 and TRBJ1-5; weak D call: TRBD1 (6 bases). The CDR3 length is 18 residues. Trimming pared 3 bases from V and 3 bases from J, leaving 21 bases between. Germline V lookup: CDR1 MDHEN, CDR2 SYDVKM. CDR3 amino acids: CASSLTMYRALNNQPQHF. In nucleotides, the CDR3 is TGTGCCAGCAGTTTGACGATGTACAGGGCTCTAAACAATCAGCCCCAGCATTTT.

V is TRBV20-1 and J is TRBJ2-7, with 10 positions matching TRBD1. CDR1 and CDR2 from the germline V gene are DFQATT and SNEGSKA (reference sequence). J gave up 5 bases and V 5 bases, and 15 bases lay outside the gene matches. This CDR3 has 16 amino acids. DNA of the CDR3: TGCAGTGCTGAGGGCCCCCGGGACAGGGGAATCGACGAGCAGTACTTC. It yields the protein CSAEGPRDRGIDEQYF.

The genes are TRBV5-1 and TRBJ2-7, with D perhaps matching TRBD1 (5 bases). The CDR3 runs 15 residues. Germline lookup yields CDR1 SGHRS and CDR2 YFSETQ. V was pared by 0 bases and J by 3 bases, with 13 bases between. CDR3 residues: CASSLAQGRYYEQYF. CDR3 nucleotide sequence: TGCGCCAGCAGCTTGGCCCAGGGAAGATACTACGAGCAGTACTTC.

This clonotype has ten or more counts. The chain combines TRBV20-1 with TRBJ2-5; D is perhaps TRBD2 (6 bases). CDR1 and CDR2 from the germline V gene are DFQATT and SNEGSKA (reference sequence). V lost 5 bases and J 0 bases, leaving 10 bases between the germline ends. The length of the CDR3 is 13 residues. The CDR3 reads CSAGLTYQETQYF. The CDR3 region has the DNA TGCAGTGCTGGACTAACCTACCAAGAGACCCAGTACTTC.

This sequence joins TRBV2 and TRBJ2-7; possibly TRBD1 for D (5 bases). Germline CDR1 and CDR2: SNHLY and FYNNEI. The CDR3 has 15 amino acids. V lost 6 bases and J 3 bases, leaving 18 bases between the germline ends. CDR3 loop: CASSLGQGKGYEQYF. The CDR3, as DNA: TGTGCCAGCAGCCTAGGGCAGGGCAAAGGCTACGAGCAGTACTTC.

In this sample, this clonotype turned up many times. V and J are TRBV7-9 and TRBJ1-1; D perhaps matches TRBD1 (5 bases). The CDR3 extends over 15 amino acids. Looked up from germline, CDR1 is SEHNR and CDR2 is FQNEAQ (reference sequence). V lost 5 bases and J lost 4, with 17 bases in between. This CDR3 is CASSRGNMGTTEAFF. CDR3 sequence (DNA): TGTGCCAGCAGCCGAGGGAATATGGGGACCACTGAAGCTTTCTTT.

This clonotype has a count of ten or more. The rearrangement uses TRBV7-2 and TRBJ2-3; 9 bases are a match to TRBD1. V dropped 7 bases and J dropped 5; count of bases not matched to a gene: 10. This CDR3 region has 15 residues. Germline values: CDR1 SGHTA, CDR2 FQGNSA. The CDR3 DNA reads as TGTGCCAGCACCCAGGGGGGACAGGGCCTAGATACGCAGTATTTT. This translates into CASTQGGQGLDTQYF.

This clonotype was counted at least ten times. The V call is TRBV21-1, the J call TRBJ2-1. TRBV21-1 is a documented pseudogene. This CDR3 has 16 amino acids. The chain's CDR3 is CASSRRPRTRVDEQFF. DNA of the CDR3: TGTGCCAGCAGCAGGCGACCTAGGACCAGAGTCGATGAGCAGTTCTTC.

This clonotype was seen a handful of times. The V call is TRBV11-1, the J call TRBJ2-2, with D unclear. Trimming took 5 bases from V and 5 from J, leaving 27 bases between them. Germline V gene lookup returns CDR1 SGHAT and CDR2 FQDESV (reference sequence). CDR3 size: 19 residues. CDR3 region: CASSHEGRPQLGRTGELFF. The DNA of the CDR3 is TGTGCCAGCAGCCACGAAGGTCGGCCCCAGTTAGGTCGGACCGGGGAGCTGTTTTTT.

This clonotype was seen a handful of times. In nucleotides, the CDR3 is TGTGCCAGCAGCGCCCAACCGGGACTCGTCGTAGAGACCCAGTACTTC. Translating it yields CASSAQPGLVVETQYF. This chain links TRBV7-2 with TRBJ2-5; possibly TRBD2 for D (6 bases). This CDR3 is built from 16 residues. Germline CDR1 SGHTA, CDR2 FQGNSA. The ends were cut back, 5 bases at V and 4 bases at J, with 20 bases in the middle.

There are a few counts of this clonotype. The chain links TRBV5-1 to TRBJ2-5; 10 nucleotides match TRBD2. V trimming: 4 bases; J trimming: 2 bases; junction bases outside the gene matches: 14. Per the germline V gene, CDR1 is SGHRS and CDR2 is YFSETQ. The CDR3 has 18 residues. The DNA of the CDR3 is TGCGCCAGCAGCACCTTTCTAGCGGGAGCTCACAATCAAGAGACCCAGTACTTC. This codes for CASSTFLAGAHNQETQYF.

This clonotype was observed a few times. The chain couples TRBV20-1 to TRBJ1-3; D uncertain. Deletions cut 4 bases from V and 2 bases from J, with 9 bases between. The CDR3 runs to 13 residues. Germline loops: CDR1 DFQATT, CDR2 SNEGSKA (reference sequence). The CDR3 region has the DNA TGCAGTGCTAACGGGCGTCCTGGAAACACCATATATTTT. Translating it yields CSANGRPGNTIYF.

This clonotype was found a few times. The DNA of the CDR3 is TGCAGTGCTAGGGTCGTCGGGACCGGGGAGCTGTTTTTT. Translated: CSARVVGTGELFF. This rearrangement joins TRBV20-1 to TRBJ2-2, with no clear D. CDR3 length: 13 amino acids. Trimming cost V 3 bases and J 5 bases, with 10 bases left between them. Per the germline V gene, CDR1 is DFQATT and CDR2 is SNEGSKA (reference sequence).

This clonotype showed up many times. The V gene is TRBV20-1, the J gene TRBJ2-3; the match to TRBD2 covers 15 bases. The length of the CDR3 is 17 residues. The J segment lost 5 bases and the V segment lost 1 base, leaving 7 bases of the junction unmatched. Per the germline V gene, CDR1 is DFQATT and CDR2 is SNEGSKA (reference sequence). The CDR3 protein is CSARAGLAGGLRDTQYF. The CDR3 DNA reads TGCAGTGCTAGAGCGGGACTAGCGGGGGGTCTACGAGATACGCAGTATTTT.

The V gene is TRBV23-1, the J gene TRBJ1-2; D is possibly TRBD1 (5 bases). TRBV23-1 is labeled an ORF, and its function is uncertain. V lost 0 bases, J lost 6 bases, and 8 bases lay in between. The CDR3 extends over 13 amino acids. The CDR3 sequence: CASSQSSGDGYTF. The DNA of the CDR3 is TGCGCCAGCAGTCAATCTTCGGGGGATGGCTACACCTTC.

This clonotype was detected only a few times. The genes are TRBV7-2 and TRBJ2-7; D remains ambiguous. The CDR3 spans 13 residues. The V gene's germline CDR1 is SGHTA and CDR2 FQGNSA. V shed 5 bases and J shed 3 bases, with 11 bases lying between them. The CDR3 DNA sequence: TGTGCCAGCAGCCAGAGGTGGCGCTACGAGCAGTACTTC. It translates to CASSQRWRYEQYF.

This clonotype has a count of ten or more. The chain has TRBV29-1 and TRBJ1-1; D is unresolved. Between the trimmed V and J ends, which lost 5 bases and 6 bases, there was a span of 25 bases. Germline assignment: CDR1 SQVTM and CDR2 ANQGSEA. The CDR3 has 16 residues. The CDR3 protein is CSVLNRRIRTISEAFF. The CDR3 DNA is TGCAGCGTTTTGAATAGGAGAATTCGAACGATCTCTGAAGCTTTCTTT. Supplemented by reference TRBV29-1 and TRBJ1-1, the full variable domain reads SAVISQKPSRDICQRGTSLTIQCQVDSQVTMMFWYRQQPGQSLTLIATANQGSEATYESGFVIDKFPISRPNLTFSTLTVSNMSPEDSSIYLCSVLNRRIRTISEAFFGQGTRLTVV.

With regard to this clonotype: Germline is not matched at one junction end, which may reflect a read error. The chain couples TRBV24-1 to TRBJ2-1, with 11 positions matching TRBD2. The germline V gene encodes CDR1 KGHDR and CDR2 SFDVKD. CDR3 size: 16 residues. CDR3 amino acids: CATSDPSSGGWNEQSF. In DNA form, the CDR3 reads TGTGCCACCAGTGATCCCTCTAGCGGGGGGTGGAATGAGCAGTCCTTC.

This clonotype was counted at least ten times. One end of the junction is discordant with germline, which a read error may explain. The chain combines TRBV20-1 with TRBJ1-1; possibly TRBD1 for D (6 bases). The CDR3 length is 14 residues. The germline CDR1 and CDR2 sequences are DFQATT and SNEGSKA (reference sequence). The CDR3 nucleotides are TGTTCCTCGAAAGCTGAAGGGGACATGGCTGAAGCTTTCTTT. Translating it yields CSSKAEGDMAEAFF.

At least ten counts were recorded for this clonotype. The chain joins TRBV6-1 to TRBJ1-4; possibly TRBD1 for D (5 bases). Trimming shortened V by 6 bases and J by 7 bases, and 18 bases separated the two germline ends. This CDR3 comprises 15 residues. Germline CDR1 and CDR2: MNHNS and SASEGT. CDR3 sequence reads: CASRPLGGGGEKLFF. The CDR3 DNA sequence: TGTGCCAGCAGACCCCTTGGGGGAGGTGGTGAAAAACTGTTTTTT.

The gene calls are TRBV15 and TRBJ1-6, with D unclear. The ends were cut back, 0 bases at V and 5 bases at J, with 5 bases in the middle. The V gene's germline CDR1 is LNHNV and CDR2 YYDKDF (reference sequence). CDR3 size: 14 residues. The CDR3 loop reads CATSRDRDNSPLHF. In DNA form, the CDR3 reads TGTGCCACCAGCAGAGATCGGGATAATTCACCCCTCCACTTT.

This clonotype was seen many times. The chain carries TRBV7-9 and TRBJ1-6; maybe TRBD1 (5 bases). CDR3 size: 15 residues. Trimming pared 0 bases from V and 9 bases from J, leaving 12 bases between. Germline-derived CDR1 and CDR2 are SEHNR and FQNEAQ (reference sequence). Here the CDR3 reads CASSLAGRVGSPLHF. DNA of the CDR3: TGTGCCAGCAGCTTAGCCGGCAGGGTGGGTTCACCCCTCCACTTT.

This clonotype showed up many times. The chain recombines TRBV20-1 with TRBJ2-2, with TRBD1 matching 7 bases. CDR1 is DFQATT, CDR2 SNEGSKA, per germline (reference sequence). Trimming took 5 bases from V and 5 from J; bases not matched to a gene: 14. The CDR3 is made up of 16 amino acids. CDR3 bases: TGCAGTGCTGGGGACAGAGAATATTATTTTACCGGGGAGCTGTTTTTT. Amino acid sequence: CSAGDREYYFTGELFF.

CDR3 amino acids: CASSERQAQGLYETQYF. In nucleotides, the CDR3 is TGTGCCAGCTCAGAACGGCAGGCACAGGGGCTCTACGAGACCCAGTACTTC. The genes are TRBV18 and TRBJ2-5; 7 bases are a match to TRBD1. The CDR3 has 17 residues. In germline, CDR1 is KGHSH, CDR2 LQKENI. The V gene end was trimmed by 5 bases and the J gene end by 5 bases; junction bases not matched to a gene: 17.

This rearrangement joins TRBV20-1 to TRBJ2-7; 9 nucleotides line up with TRBD2. The germline V gene has CDR1 DFQATT and CDR2 SNEGSKA (reference sequence). V lost 4 bases to trimming and J lost 8 bases; unmatched junction nucleotides: 9. The CDR3 runs to 13 residues. The CDR3 protein is CSAMSQRGAQQYF. DNA of the CDR3: TGCAGTGCTATGTCACAGCGGGGGGCCCAGCAGTACTTC.